This entry lists 27 T cell receptor beta chains sequenced from one sample in a study of beta chain features in type 1 diabetes. The whole isolated RNA underwent reverse transcription, so sequencing captured expressed TCRB transcripts. The assay was immunoSEQ multiplex PCR, and TCRdb's table has in-frame clones only and misses some. In the table there are about 320,000 clones, 11% to 15% of which are singletons. The specimen sequenced was central memory CD4+ T cells from blood. Receptor source: a man aged 30 to 45 in good health.

V usage is TRBV7-2 and J usage is TRBJ2-1, with unresolved D. The CDR3 totals 12 residues. Germline V gives CDR1 SGHTA, CDR2 FQGNSA. V lost 3 bases and J lost 6, with 6 bases in between. The CDR3 loop is CASSFVSNEQFF. CDR3 DNA sequence: TGTGCCAGCAGCTTCGTAAGCAATGAGCAGTTCTTC. Together with reference TRBV7-2 and TRBJ2-1, the CDR3 gives the full variable domain: GAGVSQSPSNKVTEKGKDVELRCDPISGHTALYWYRQSLGQGLEFLIYFQGNSAPDKSGLPSDRFSAERTGGSVSTLTIQRTQQEDSAVYLCASSFVSNEQFFGPGTRLTVL.

The rearrangement uses TRBV14 and TRBJ1-2, with D hard to call. This CDR3 is built from 15 residues. V was trimmed by 4 bases and J by 2 bases, leaving 14 bases between them. Per germline, CDR1 SGHDN and CDR2 FVKESK. The CDR3 sequence: CASSLLTRPNYGYTF. The DNA for the CDR3 is TGTGCCAGCAGCCTTTTGACGAGGCCGAACTATGGCTACACCTTC. The full variable domain, with the rest looked up from reference TRBV14 and TRBJ1-2, is EAGVTQFPSHSVIEKGQTVTLRCDPISGHDNLYWYRRVMGKEIKFLLHFVKESKQDESGMPNNRFLAERTGGTYSTLKVQPAELEDSGVYFCASSLLTRPNYGYTFGSGTRLTVV.

The V gene is TRBV6-1, the J gene TRBJ1-5; 7 bases align to TRBD1. The V gene's germline CDR1 is MNHNS and CDR2 SASEGT. The CDR3 is 15 amino acids. The V and J ends lost 4 bases and 3 bases, in that order; junction bases with no gene match: 6. CDR3 sequence: CASSVPGGTNQPQHF. As DNA, the CDR3 is TGTGCCAGCAGTGTTCCAGGGGGTACCAATCAGCCCCAGCATTTT.

The chain recombines TRBV2 with TRBJ1-5; 8 bases are shared with TRBD1. V lost 9 bases and J lost 6; bases outside the gene matches: 10. Germline V gives CDR1 SNHLY, CDR2 FYNNEI. This CDR3 has 14 amino acids. The CDR3 coding sequence is TGTGCCAGTAGGCAGGGGGCGGGAGGTCAGCCCCAGCATTTT. Translation gives CASRQGAGGQPQHF.

The sample holds a few counts of this clone. The chain has TRBV6-6 and TRBJ2-3; possibly TRBD1 for D (6 bases). The V end lost 6 bases, the J end lost 0 bases, and 16 bases lay between the germline ends. This CDR3 has 16 residues. CDR1 and CDR2 from the germline V gene are MNHNY and SVGAGI (reference sequence). The CDR3 DNA reads as TGTGCCAGCAGGTCCGGGACAATATCTAGCACAGATACGCAGTATTTT. Its translation is CASRSGTISSTDTQYF.

The chain links TRBV4-2 to TRBJ2-1; TRBD1 might be the D (5 bases). Per germline, CDR1 LGHNA and CDR2 YNFKEQ. The CDR3 sequence is 14 residues long. Trimming pared 2 bases from V and 5 bases from J, leaving 10 bases between. In DNA form, the CDR3 reads TGTGCCAGCAGCCAAACAGGTTATAACAATGAGCAGTTCTTC. It is translated as CASSQTGYNNEQFF.

On this clone: This sample also contains other DNA sequences that code for the same CDR3. The genes are TRBV5-1 and TRBJ2-2; D uncertain. The CDR3 contains 14 residues. The V end lost 0 bases, the J end lost 6 bases, and 9 bases lay between the germline ends. The germline CDR1 and CDR2 sequences are SGHRS and YFSETQ. The CDR3: CASSLDGGPGELFF. For the CDR3, the DNA is TGCGCCAGCAGCTTGGATGGCGGTCCCGGGGAGCTGTTTTTT.

The rearrangement uses TRBV6-6 and TRBJ1-5; D is perhaps TRBD1 (6 bases). Trimming stripped 6 bases from V and 0 bases from J, with 15 bases between. This CDR3 is 16 amino acids long. Germline-derived CDR1 and CDR2 are MNHNY and SVGAGI (reference sequence). The CDR3 protein is CASSADRPYSNQPQHF. The CDR3 DNA reads as TGTGCCAGCAGCGCCGACAGGCCGTATAGCAATCAGCCCCAGCATTTT.

For the CDR3, the DNA is TGTGCCAGCAGTGAAGATTATCGGCCCCAGCATTTT. This sequence encodes CASSEDYRPQHF. The rearrangement uses TRBV6-1 and TRBJ1-5, with unresolved D. CDR1 and CDR2 (germline): MNHNS, SASEGT. Trimming removed 1 base at V and 9 bases at J, with 7 bases between. This CDR3 region has 12 residues.

This clone appeared many times. This chain links TRBV5-6 with TRBJ2-3, with D possibly matching TRBD2 (5 bases). From germline, CDR1 is SGHDT and CDR2 YYEEEE. This CDR3 spans 14 amino acids. Trimming left V 2 bases short and J 1 base short, with 8 bases between. CDR3 nucleotide sequence: TGTGCCAGCAGCTTTAAAGCGGGCACAGATACGCAGTATTTT. Its protein is CASSFKAGTDTQYF.

The gene calls are TRBV11-2 and TRBJ1-2; D unclear. Trimming removed 3 bases from V and 5 bases from J, with 13 bases in between. Looked up from germline, CDR1 is SGHAT and CDR2 is FQNNGV. The CDR3 spans 14 residues. The CDR3 coding sequence is TGTGCCAGCAGCTTGGTCGGCCAGGCGTATGGCTACACCTTC. It yields the protein CASSLVGQAYGYTF.

V gene TRBV19 combines with J gene TRBJ2-5; D gene ambiguous. Trimming shortened V by 3 bases and J by 1 base, and 9 bases separated the two germline ends. Looked up from germline, CDR1 is LNHDA and CDR2 is SQIVND (reference sequence). This CDR3 spans 14 amino acids. The CDR3: CASSISAIQETQYF. DNA for the CDR3: TGTGCCAGTAGTATTTCCGCGATCCAAGAGACCCAGTACTTC.

J is TRBJ2-1 and V is TRBV7-2; weak D call: TRBD2 (5 bases). The germline gives CDR1 SGHTA, CDR2 FQGNSA. V lost 2 bases and J lost 7, with 15 bases in between. CDR3 length equals 15 residues. The CDR3 DNA is TGTGCCAGCAGCTTAACGCCAATGCCGGGGAATGAGCAGTTCTTC. Encoded protein: CASSLTPMPGNEQFF.

The J gene is TRBJ1-1, the V gene TRBV9, with 11 bases matching TRBD1. Germline CDR1 reads SGDLS; CDR2 reads YYNGEE. The junction had 10 bases not matched to a gene; V was cut back by 5 bases and J by 4 bases. This CDR3 region has 16 residues. CDR3 DNA sequence: TGTGCCAGCAGTGCCTCTTTGGGACAGGGGGGCACTGAAGCTTTCTTT. It codes for CASSASLGQGGTEAFF.

This clone was seen only a few times. The chain is built from TRBV30 and TRBJ1-1; TRBD1 might be the D (6 bases). In germline, CDR1 is GTSNPN, CDR2 SVGIG (reference sequence). Trimming took off 5 bases at V and 2 bases at J, with 12 bases between the two ends. The length of the CDR3 is 13 residues. In DNA form, the CDR3 reads TGTGCCTGGGAACCGGACAGAAACACTGAAGCTTTCTTT. Its translation is CAWEPDRNTEAFF.

This clone appeared a few times. The genes are TRBV6-6 and TRBJ2-7; D gene uncertain. The CDR3 has 16 residues. Germline V gene sequence: CDR1 MNHNY, CDR2 SVGAGI (reference sequence). The V gene lost 6 bases and the J gene lost 3 bases, with 21 bases spanning the gap. CDR3 region: CASSLNRAHRRYEQYV. CDR3 sequence (DNA): TGTGCCAGCAGCCTCAACCGGGCCCACCGTCGCTACGAGCAGTACGTC.

This clone was detected a few times. The gene calls are TRBV11-3 and TRBJ2-3, with D uncertain. Deletions cut 5 bases from V and 9 bases from J, with 27 bases between. Germline values: CDR1 SGHNT, CDR2 YENEEA. This CDR3 contains 17 residues. CDR3 sequence reads: CASSPSDGLDAGPTQYF. CDR3 DNA sequence: TGTGCCAGCAGCCCAAGTGATGGGTTAGACGCCGGGCCCACGCAGTATTTT.

This clone was picked up a small number of times. The CDR3 loop is CASSPTGQGGETQYF. DNA for the CDR3: TGTGCCAGCTCCCCGACGGGACAGGGTGGAGAGACCCAGTACTTC. The chain links TRBV18 to TRBJ2-5, with 9 bases aligning to TRBD1. The length of the CDR3 is 15 residues. V lost 6 bases and J lost 4; bases outside the gene matches: 9. The V gene's germline CDR1 is KGHSH and CDR2 LQKENI.

This clone was counted a few times. The rearrangement uses TRBV11-2 and TRBJ1-1; no clear D. Deletions cut 1 base from V and 2 bases from J, with 8 bases between. Germline V lookup: CDR1 SGHAT, CDR2 FQNNGV. The CDR3 is made up of 14 amino acids. Written as DNA, the CDR3 is TGTGCCAGCAGCTTAGGGGCAGACAACACTGAAGCTTTCTTT. Residues: CASSLGADNTEAFF.

The V gene is TRBV7-3, the J gene TRBJ2-5; D not resolved. V gave up 5 bases and J gave up 5 bases, with 9 bases separating them. Germline-derived CDR1 and CDR2 are SGHTA and FQGTGA. The CDR3 consists of 12 residues. CDR3 sequence reads: CASSLRFETQYF. CDR3 in DNA: TGTGCCAGCAGCCTTAGATTTGAGACCCAGTACTTC.

The rearrangement joins TRBV29-1 to TRBJ2-1; D ambiguous. Looked up from germline, CDR1 is SQVTM and CDR2 is ANQGSEA. V gave up 6 bases and J gave up 5 bases, with 14 bases separating them. The CDR3 spans 13 residues. Written as DNA, the CDR3 is TGCAGCGTATTCCCCAGCAGAGACAATGAGCAGTTCTTC. Translated, it gives CSVFPSRDNEQFF.

This clone has just a few counts. This sequence joins TRBV5-1 and TRBJ1-4; TRBD1 might be the D (5 bases). The CDR3 contains 15 residues. Trimming took off 4 bases at V and 7 bases at J, with 17 bases between the two ends. CDR1 and CDR2 (germline): SGHRS, YFSETQ. CDR3 protein: CASSLTGLQSEKLFF. As DNA, the CDR3 is TGCGCCAGCAGCCTAACGGGACTTCAAAGTGAAAAACTGTTTTTT.

V gene TRBV29-1 combines with J gene TRBJ1-1; perhaps TRBD1 as D (6 bases). Trimming cost V 6 bases and J 4 bases, with 18 bases left between them. The CDR3 has 14 amino acids. Per the germline V gene, CDR1 is SQVTM and CDR2 is ANQGSEA. The CDR3 DNA is TGCAGCGTCGATAAACATACAGGGTTCACTGAAGCTTTCTTT. Its translation is CSVDKHTGFTEAFF.

This clone occurred a few times. The chain has TRBV7-3 and TRBJ1-2; 9 bases are a match to TRBD1. The CDR3 runs 16 residues. From germline, CDR1 is SGHTA and CDR2 FQGTGA. V lost 2 bases, J lost 4 bases, and 8 bases stayed unmatched. CDR3: CASSLPPGTGFYGYTF. The DNA of the CDR3 is TGTGCCAGCAGCTTACCTCCCGGGACAGGGTTCTATGGCTACACCTTC.

This clone was picked up a small number of times. The V call is TRBV15, the J call TRBJ1-2; D uncertain. Germline loops: CDR1 LNHNV, CDR2 YYDKDF (reference sequence). CDR3 length: 15 residues. Trimming cost V 0 bases and J 3 bases, with 11 bases left between them. In nucleotides, the CDR3 is TGTGCCACCAGCAGAGAGGACGGTACCGACTATGGCTACACCTTC. It is translated as CATSREDGTDYGYTF.

This clone was detected a few times. This chain links TRBV28 with TRBJ1-2; no clear D gene. The CDR3 has 12 residues. V lost 3 bases and J lost 4, with 6 bases in between. The V gene's germline CDR1 is MDHEN and CDR2 SYDVKM. CDR3 DNA: TGTGCCAGCAGTTTCAAGGTCTATGGCTACACCTTC. This translates into CASSFKVYGYTF.

This clone has more than one count but fewer than ten. The missing conserved phenylalanine or tryptophan at the end of this CDR3 makes a read error likely. Because the CDR3's place on the DNA is in doubt, the DNA is left out and the CDR3 is given as listed by TCRdb. This chain uses TRBV29-1 with TRBJ1-2. The CDR3 is 9 amino acids long, termini counted. Germline lookup yields CDR1 SQVTM and CDR2 ANQGSEA. CDR3 residues: CSVEGNSAV.